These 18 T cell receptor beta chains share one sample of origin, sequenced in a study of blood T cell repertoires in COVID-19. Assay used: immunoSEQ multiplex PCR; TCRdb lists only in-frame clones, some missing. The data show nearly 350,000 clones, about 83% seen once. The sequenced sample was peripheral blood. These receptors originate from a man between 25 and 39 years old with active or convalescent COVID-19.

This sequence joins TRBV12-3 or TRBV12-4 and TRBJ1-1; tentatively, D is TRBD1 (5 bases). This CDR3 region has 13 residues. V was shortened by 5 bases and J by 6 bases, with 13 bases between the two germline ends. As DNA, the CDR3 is TGTGCCAGCAGTAGACAGAACTTACCTGAAGCTTTCTTT. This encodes CASSRQNLPEAFF.

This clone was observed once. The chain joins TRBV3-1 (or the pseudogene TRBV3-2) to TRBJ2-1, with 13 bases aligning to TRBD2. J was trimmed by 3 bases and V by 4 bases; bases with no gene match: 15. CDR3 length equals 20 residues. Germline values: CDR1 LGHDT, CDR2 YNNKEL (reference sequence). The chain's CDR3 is CASSRLKTSTSGRYYNEQFF. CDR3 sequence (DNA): TGTGCCAGCAGCCGACTAAAGACTTCGACTAGCGGGAGGTACTACAATGAGCAGTTCTTC.

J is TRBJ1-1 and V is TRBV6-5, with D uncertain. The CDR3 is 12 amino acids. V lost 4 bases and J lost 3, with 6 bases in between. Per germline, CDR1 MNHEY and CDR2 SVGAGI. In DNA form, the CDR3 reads TGTGCCAGCAGTTCCGGTCACACTGAAGCTTTCTTT. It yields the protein CASSSGHTEAFF.

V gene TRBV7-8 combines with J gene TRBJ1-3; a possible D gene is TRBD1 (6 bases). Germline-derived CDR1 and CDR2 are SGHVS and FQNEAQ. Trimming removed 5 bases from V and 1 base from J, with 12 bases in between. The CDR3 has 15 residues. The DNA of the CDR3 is TGTGCCAGCAGCGCCGGGACACCTTCTGGAAACACCATATATTTT. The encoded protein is CASSAGTPSGNTIYF.

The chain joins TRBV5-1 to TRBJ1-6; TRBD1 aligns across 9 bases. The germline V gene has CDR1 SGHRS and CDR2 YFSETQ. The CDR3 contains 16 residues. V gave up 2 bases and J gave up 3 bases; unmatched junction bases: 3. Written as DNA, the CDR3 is TGCGCCAGCAGCTTTGGACAGGGGAACTATAATTCACCCCTCCACTTT. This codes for CASSFGQGNYNSPLHF.

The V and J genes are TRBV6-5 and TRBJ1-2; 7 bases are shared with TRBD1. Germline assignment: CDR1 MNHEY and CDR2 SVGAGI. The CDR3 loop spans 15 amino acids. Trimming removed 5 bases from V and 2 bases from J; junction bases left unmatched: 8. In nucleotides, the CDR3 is TGTGCCAGCAGTCCCGACAGGGCATACAACTATGGCTACACCTTC. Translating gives CASSPDRAYNYGYTF.

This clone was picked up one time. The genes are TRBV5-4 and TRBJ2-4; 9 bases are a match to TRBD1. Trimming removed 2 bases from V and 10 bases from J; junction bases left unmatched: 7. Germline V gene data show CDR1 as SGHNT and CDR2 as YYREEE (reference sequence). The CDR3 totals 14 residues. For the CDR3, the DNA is TGTGCCAGCAGCTTTACGGGACAGGGAGGTATTCAGTACTTC. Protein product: CASSFTGQGGIQYF.

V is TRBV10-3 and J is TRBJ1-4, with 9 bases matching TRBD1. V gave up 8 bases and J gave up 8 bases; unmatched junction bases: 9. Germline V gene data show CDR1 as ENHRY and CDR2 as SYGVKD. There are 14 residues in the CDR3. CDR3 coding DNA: TGTGCCATCTCCGACCGACAGGGGGGAGAAAAACTGTTTTTT. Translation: CAISDRQGGEKLFF.

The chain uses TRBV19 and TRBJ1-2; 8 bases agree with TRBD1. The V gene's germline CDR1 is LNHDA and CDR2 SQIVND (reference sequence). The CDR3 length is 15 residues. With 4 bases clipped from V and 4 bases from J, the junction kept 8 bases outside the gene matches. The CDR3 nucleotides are TGTGCCAGTAGTAACCCTGGACAGGGAGCCTATGGCTACACCTTC. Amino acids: CASSNPGQGAYGYTF.

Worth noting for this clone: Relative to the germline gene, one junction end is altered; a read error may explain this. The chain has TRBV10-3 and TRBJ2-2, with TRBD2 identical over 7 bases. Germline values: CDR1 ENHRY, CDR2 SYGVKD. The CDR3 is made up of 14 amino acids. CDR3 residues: CAIGERENTGELFF. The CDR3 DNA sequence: TGTGCCATCGGTGAGCGGGAGAACACCGGGGAGCTGTTTTTT.

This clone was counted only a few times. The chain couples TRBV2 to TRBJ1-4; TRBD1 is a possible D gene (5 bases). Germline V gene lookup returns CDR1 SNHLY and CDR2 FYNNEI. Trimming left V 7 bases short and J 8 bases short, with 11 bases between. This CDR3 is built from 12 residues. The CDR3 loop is CASNQGEEKLFF. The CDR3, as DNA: TGTGCCAGCAACCAGGGTGAAGAAAAACTGTTTTTT. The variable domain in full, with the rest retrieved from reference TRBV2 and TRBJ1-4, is EPEVTQTPSHQVTQMGQEVILRCVPISNHLYFYWYRQILGQKVEFLVSFYNNEISEKSEIFDDQFSVERPDGSNFTLKIRSTKLEDSAMYFCASNQGEEKLFFGSGTQLSVL.

The CDR3 DNA reads as TGTGCCACCCAGGGAGGGGACCAGCCCCAGCATTTT. This gives the protein CATQGGDQPQHF. The rearrangement links TRBV24-1 to TRBJ1-5; a possible D gene is TRBD1 (5 bases). V dropped 9 bases and J dropped 7 bases, with 12 bases sitting between them. Germline loops: CDR1 KGHDR, CDR2 SFDVKD. CDR3 size: 12 residues.

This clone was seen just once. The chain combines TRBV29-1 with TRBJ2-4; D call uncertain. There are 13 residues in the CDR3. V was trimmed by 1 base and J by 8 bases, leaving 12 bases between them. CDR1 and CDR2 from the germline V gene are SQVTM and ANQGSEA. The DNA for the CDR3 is TGCAGCGTTGAAGGTCCACCTGAGTACATTCAGTACTTC. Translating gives CSVEGPPEYIQYF.

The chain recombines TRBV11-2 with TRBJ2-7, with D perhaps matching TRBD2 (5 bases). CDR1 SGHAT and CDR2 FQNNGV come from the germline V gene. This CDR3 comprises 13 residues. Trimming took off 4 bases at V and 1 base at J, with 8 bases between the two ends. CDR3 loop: CASSSDLSYEQYF. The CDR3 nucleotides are TGTGCCAGCAGCTCGGACTTGTCCTACGAGCAGTACTTC.

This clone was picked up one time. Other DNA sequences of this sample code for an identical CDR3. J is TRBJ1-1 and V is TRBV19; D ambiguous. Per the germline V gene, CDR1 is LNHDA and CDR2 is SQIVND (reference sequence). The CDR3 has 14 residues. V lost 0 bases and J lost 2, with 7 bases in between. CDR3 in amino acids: CASSIEGVNTEAFF. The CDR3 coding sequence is TGTGCCAGTAGTATAGAGGGCGTCAACACTGAAGCTTTCTTT.

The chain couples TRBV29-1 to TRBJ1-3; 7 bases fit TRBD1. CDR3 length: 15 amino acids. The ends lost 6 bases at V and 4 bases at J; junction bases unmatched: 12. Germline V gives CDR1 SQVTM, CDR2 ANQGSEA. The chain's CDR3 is CSVGVYRGPGNTIYF. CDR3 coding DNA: TGCAGCGTGGGGGTTTATAGGGGGCCCGGAAACACCATATATTTT. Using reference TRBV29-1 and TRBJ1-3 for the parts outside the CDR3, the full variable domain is SAVISQKPSRDICQRGTSLTIQCQVDSQVTMMFWYRQQPGQSLTLIATANQGSEATYESGFVIDKFPISRPNLTFSTLTVSNMSPEDSSIYLCSVGVYRGPGNTIYFGEGSWLTVV.

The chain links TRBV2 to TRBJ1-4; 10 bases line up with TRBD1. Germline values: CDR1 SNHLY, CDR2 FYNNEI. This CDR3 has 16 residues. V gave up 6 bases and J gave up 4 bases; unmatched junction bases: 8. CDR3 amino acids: CASRRQGAIDNEKLFF. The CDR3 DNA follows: TGTGCCAGCAGGCGACAGGGGGCAATTGATAATGAAAAACTGTTTTTT.

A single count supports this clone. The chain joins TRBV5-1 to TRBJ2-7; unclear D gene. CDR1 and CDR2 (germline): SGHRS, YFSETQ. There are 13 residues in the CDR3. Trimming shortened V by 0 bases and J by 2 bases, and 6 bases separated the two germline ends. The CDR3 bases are TGCGCCAGCAGCTTGGGAGGTACCTACGAGCAGTACTTC. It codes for CASSLGGTYEQYF.